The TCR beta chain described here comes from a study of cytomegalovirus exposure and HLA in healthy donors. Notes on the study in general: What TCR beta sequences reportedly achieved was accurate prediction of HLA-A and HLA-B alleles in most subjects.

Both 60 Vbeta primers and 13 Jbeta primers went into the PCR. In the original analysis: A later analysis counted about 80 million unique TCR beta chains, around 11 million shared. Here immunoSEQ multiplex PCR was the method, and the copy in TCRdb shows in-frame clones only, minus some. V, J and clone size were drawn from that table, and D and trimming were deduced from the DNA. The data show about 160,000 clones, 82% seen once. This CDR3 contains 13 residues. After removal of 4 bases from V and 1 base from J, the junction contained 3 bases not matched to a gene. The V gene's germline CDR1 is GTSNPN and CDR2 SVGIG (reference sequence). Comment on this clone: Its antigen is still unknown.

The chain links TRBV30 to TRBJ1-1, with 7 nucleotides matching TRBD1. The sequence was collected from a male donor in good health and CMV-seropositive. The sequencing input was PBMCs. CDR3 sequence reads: CAWTRTGNTEAFF. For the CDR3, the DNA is TGTGCCTGGACCAGGACAGGGAACACTGAAGCTTTCTTT. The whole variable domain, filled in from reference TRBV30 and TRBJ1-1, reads SQTIHQWPATLVQPVGSPLSLECTVEGTSNPNLYWYRQAAGRGLQLLFYSVGIGQISSEVPQNLSASRPQDRQFILSSKKLLLSDSGFYLCAWTRTGNTEAFFGQGTRLTVV.